The 2 T cell receptor beta chains reported below all come from one sample, sequenced in a study of Graves' ophthalmopathy and Graves' hyperthyroidism. Amplified TCR beta CDR3 regions were obtained using RNA transcripts as template. HTBI-primed first-round RT-PCR preceded second-round multiplex PCR. TCRdb passed the multiplex PCR reads through MiXCR, listing each CDR3 protein once. Of about 740,000 distinct CDR3 sequences detected, 35% to 50% appear once; the ten largest clones hold about 40%. What was sequenced was peripheral blood. The receptors derive from an adult man with Graves' ophthalmopathy.

The chain combines TRBV25-1 with TRBJ2-7; weak D call: TRBD1 (7 bases). The germline CDR1 and CDR2 sequences are MGHDK and SYGVNS. Trimming shortened V by 5 bases and J by 2 bases, and 16 bases separated the two germline ends. CDR3 size: 15 residues. This chain's CDR3 is CASSNTEGAPYEQYF. CDR3 DNA: TGTGCCAGCAGTAATACGGAGGGGGCCCCCTACGAGCAGTACTTC.

About this clonotype: Relative to the germline gene, one junction end is altered; a read error may explain this. The chain links TRBV6-6 to TRBJ1-5; D is unclear. The CDR3 has 15 amino acids. CDR1 and CDR2 from the germline V gene are MNHNY and SVGAGI (reference sequence). CDR3 residues: CASGYSEAANQPQHF. The CDR3 nucleotides are TGTGCCAGCGGTTACTCGGAGGCAGCGAATCAGCCCCAGCATTTT.